This T cell receptor (beta chain) was sequenced in a study of cytomegalovirus exposure and HLA in healthy donors. Concerning this clone itself: No antigen is known for it.

Regarding the study as a whole: Later analysis showed most CMV-associated TCR beta chains appearing HLA-restricted. The study put some 150 TCR beta chains on its list as cytomegalovirus-associated. Researchers reportedly found TCR beta sequences accurately predicted most subjects' HLA-A and HLA-B alleles. The authors later found HLA-associated TCR beta chains more clonally expanded than equally common others.

CDR3 length equals 15 residues. The junction had 1 base not matched to a gene; V was cut back by 1 base and J by 2 bases. The V gene's germline CDR1 is SGHNT and CDR2 YENEEA. Vbeta (60) and Jbeta (13) primers were used in the PCR. TCRdb keeps only in-frame clones here, not all; method: immunoSEQ multiplex PCR. This sample has about 98,000 clones, with about 81% found just once. This TCR was sampled from a man in his forties or fifties in good health and CMV-seronegative. V gene TRBV11-3 combines with J gene TRBJ2-1; TRBD2 aligns across 8 bases. Specimen: PBMCs. The CDR3 DNA follows: TGTGCCAGCAGCTTAGGCGGGGGGACCTACAATGAGCAGTTCTTC. It encodes CASSLGGGTYNEQFF.